The 29 T cell receptor beta chains listed next were all sequenced from one sample in a study of post-analysis software for immune sequencing data. Regarding the study as a whole: Comparison of patients with controls showed 4 to 6 TRBV segments more frequent in patients, TRBV5-6, TRBV5-1 and TRBV20-1 among them.

Each TCR beta cDNA library carried unique molecular identifiers. One entry per CDR3 protein, called by TCRdb with MiXCR from the PCR reads. The sample yields fewer than 550,000 distinct CDR3 sequences, around a third seen once. Their antigens are not known. Sequencing was done on a sample of blood. The receptor source for this set is a girl aged 2-17 years with multiple sclerosis.

The V gene is TRBV27, the J gene TRBJ1-4; 8 bases fit TRBD1. The CDR3 sequence is 17 residues long. J was trimmed by 0 bases and V by 4 bases; bases with no gene match: 7. Per the germline V gene, CDR1 is MNHEY and CDR2 is SMNVEV (reference sequence). Here the CDR3 DNA reads TGTGCCAGCAGTTGGCGGGGACAGGCCGCAACTAATGAAAAACTGTTTTTT. Its protein is CASSWRGQAATNEKLFF.

The chain joins TRBV3-1 to TRBJ2-7; 9 bases are a match to TRBD2. J was trimmed by 5 bases and V by 4 bases; bases with no gene match: 6. Per germline, CDR1 LGHDT and CDR2 YNNKEL (reference sequence). CDR3 size: 14 residues. For the CDR3, the DNA is TGTGCCAGCAGCCGGCTTCTAGCGGGAAACGAGCAGTACTTC. Its protein is CASSRLLAGNEQYF.

This clonotype was counted only a few times. V usage is TRBV5-1 and J usage is TRBJ2-6; 7 bases agree with TRBD2. Germline CDR1 and CDR2: SGHRS and YFSETQ. The CDR3 runs 16 residues. V lost 4 bases and J lost 1; bases outside the gene matches: 5. In DNA form, the CDR3 reads TGCGCCAGCAGCCCAGAGGGAGGGTCTGGGGCCAACGTCCTGACTTTC. As protein: CASSPEGGSGANVLTF.

This chain connects TRBV2 to TRBJ2-1; no firm D call. With 0 bases removed from V and 9 bases from J, the gap between germline ends came to 6 bases. The CDR3 extends over 12 amino acids. Germline-derived CDR1 and CDR2 are SNHLY and FYNNEI. Here the CDR3 DNA reads TGTGCCAGCAGTGAAGCCAGAGCTGAGCAGTTCTTC. Amino acids: CASSEARAEQFF.

The chain links TRBV13 to TRBJ2-4; D remains ambiguous. CDR3 length: 14 residues. Trimming left V 2 bases short and J 0 bases short, with 5 bases between. The germline V gene has CDR1 PRHDT and CDR2 FYEKMQ (reference sequence). This CDR3 reads CASSLRKAKNIQYF. The CDR3 DNA reads TGTGCCAGCAGCTTAAGGAAAGCCAAAAACATTCAGTACTTC.

The V call is TRBV20-1, the J call TRBJ2-5; D not certain. V was clipped by 1 base and J by 0 bases, with 9 bases between them. Germline V lookup: CDR1 DFQATT, CDR2 SNEGSKA (reference sequence). This CDR3 spans 14 amino acids. CDR3: CSARARRDQETQYF. The CDR3 bases are TGCAGTGCTAGAGCCCGACGGGACCAAGAGACCCAGTACTTC.

The chain recombines TRBV6-5 with TRBJ1-5; D gene ambiguous. V was clipped by 1 base and J by 5 bases, with 12 bases between them. Germline V gene sequence: CDR1 MNHEY, CDR2 SVGAGI. The CDR3 covers 15 residues. The CDR3 nucleotides are TGTGCCAGCAGTTACTTAACGGGTGGGGATCAGCCCCAGCATTTT. Protein: CASSYLTGGDQPQHF.

This clonotype was seen only once. The chain couples TRBV12-3 or TRBV12-4 to TRBJ2-2; 11 nucleotides match TRBD1. The CDR3 runs to 14 residues. V was clipped by 7 bases and J by 6 bases; unmatched bases: 4. In DNA form, the CDR3 reads TGTGCCAGCACCCCGGGACAGGGGGCCGGGGAGCTGTTTTTT. The encoded protein is CASTPGQGAGELFF.

V gene TRBV19 combines with J gene TRBJ2-1; D not resolved. Trimming took off 3 bases at V and 11 bases at J, with 11 bases between the two ends. CDR1 and CDR2 from the germline V gene are LNHDA and SQIVND (reference sequence). CDR3 length: 12 residues. The CDR3 DNA sequence: TGTGCCAGTAGTATGGGCGGAGAAAAGCAGTTCTTC. Encoded protein: CASSMGGEKQFF.

This clonotype was seen a few times. One end of the junction varies from germline; a read error may be responsible. The rearrangement joins TRBV29-1 to TRBJ2-1, with D maybe TRBD2 (5 bases). The germline V gene has CDR1 SQVTM and CDR2 ANQGSEA. There are 16 residues in the CDR3. For the CDR3, the DNA is TGCAGCGTTGAATGGGCGGTTGAGGGCTCCTACGATGAGCAGTTCTTC. This codes for CSVEWAVEGSYDEQFF.

This clonotype was seen a few times. The V gene is TRBV10-3, the J gene TRBJ1-1; 8 positions match TRBD1. The CDR3 has 14 residues. Germline-derived CDR1 and CDR2 are ENHRY and SYGVKD. Losses at the gene ends were 7 bases for V and 1 base for J; bases not matched to a gene: 5. The CDR3 spells CAITGTGKNTEAFF. The CDR3 DNA sequence: TGTGCCATCACTGGGACAGGCAAGAACACTGAAGCTTTCTTT.

CDR3 DNA: TGTGCAGGCCGGGGCGACGTCTGGGATGAGCAGTTCTTC. It yields the protein CAGRGDVWDEQFF. The V gene is TRBV7-9, the J gene TRBJ2-1; D may match TRBD1 or TRBD2 (5 bases each). The germline V gene has CDR1 SEHNR and CDR2 FQNEAQ (reference sequence). The CDR3 loop spans 13 amino acids. The whole variable domain, filled in from reference TRBV7-9 and TRBJ2-1, reads DTGVSQNPRHKITKRGQNVTFRCDPISEHNRLYWYRQTLGQGPEFLTYFQNEAQLEKSRLLSDRFSAERPKGSFSTLEIQRTEQGDSAMYLCAGRGDVWDEQFFGPGTRLTVL.

This clonotype appeared a few times. At one of its ends the junction is not consistent with the germline gene, which may arise from a read error. The chain couples TRBV5-1 to TRBJ2-1, with 14 bases fitting TRBD2. Germline V gene data show CDR1 as SGHRS and CDR2 as YFSETQ. This CDR3 contains 17 residues. In nucleotides, the CDR3 is TGCGCCAGCAGCTCCGGGACTAGCGGGGGCTCCTACAGTGAGCAGTTCTTC. Translating it yields CASSSGTSGGSYSEQFF. Full variable domain (rest looked up from reference TRBV5-1 and TRBJ2-1): KAGVTQTPRYLIKTRGQQVTLSCSPISGHRSVSWYQQTPGQGLQFLFEYFSETQRNKGNFPGRFSGRQFSNSRSEMNVSTLELGDSALYLCASSSGTSGGSYSEQFFGPGTRLTVL.

The genes are TRBV6-5 and TRBJ2-2; either TRBD1 or TRBD2 may supply D (5 bases each). The CDR3 runs to 15 residues. The ends were cut back, 6 bases at V and 2 bases at J, with 13 bases in the middle. CDR1 is MNHEY and CDR2 is SVGAGI in the germline V gene. In DNA, the CDR3 is TGTGCCAGCAGCCGAGGGACCTTAAACACCGGGGAGCTGTTTTTT. This translates into CASSRGTLNTGELFF.

The chain uses TRBV29-1 and TRBJ1-2; possible D gene TRBD1, 5 bases. The CDR3 covers 11 residues. Trimming shortened V by 5 bases and J by 7 bases, and 11 bases separated the two germline ends. Germline V CDR1 and CDR2: SQVTM, ANQGSEA. The CDR3 region has the DNA TGCAGCGTTCCCAGGGAGGCTGGCTACACCTTC. This encodes CSVPREAGYTF. Filled out from reference TRBV29-1 and TRBJ1-2, the complete variable domain reads SAVISQKPSRDICQRGTSLTIQCQVDSQVTMMFWYRQQPGQSLTLIATANQGSEATYESGFVIDKFPISRPNLTFSTLTVSNMSPEDSSIYLCSVPREAGYTFGSGTRLTVV.

In this sample, this clonotype turned up a few times. The rearrangement joins TRBV6-1 to TRBJ2-1; 10 bases align to TRBD2. Trimming took 4 bases from V and 3 from J; bases not matched to a gene: 6. CDR3 length: 16 residues. Germline lookup yields CDR1 MNHNS and CDR2 SASEGT. The CDR3: CASSGLAGGYYNEQFF. As DNA, the CDR3 is TGTGCCAGCAGTGGCTTAGCGGGGGGCTACTACAATGAGCAGTTCTTC.

This clonotype was detected only a few times. CDR3 in DNA: TGTGCCAGCAGCAGATTTACAGGCGGGGCCAACGTCCTGACTTTC. It specifies CASSRFTGGANVLTF. V is TRBV7-3 and J is TRBJ2-6; tentatively, D is TRBD1 (5 bases). In germline, CDR1 is SGHTA, CDR2 FQGTGA. CDR3 length equals 15 residues. V was pared by 5 bases and J by 4 bases, with 12 bases between. Full variable domain (rest looked up from reference TRBV7-3 and TRBJ2-6): GAGVSQTPSNKVTEKGKYVELRCDPISGHTALYWYRQSLGQGPEFLIYFQGTGAADDSGLPNDRFFAVRPEGSVSTLKIQRTERGDSAVYLCASSRFTGGANVLTFGAGSRLTVL.

The chain employs TRBV13 and TRBJ2-3; 8 bases map to TRBD2. CDR3 length: 19 amino acids. In germline, CDR1 is PRHDT, CDR2 FYEKMQ (reference sequence). V was clipped by 2 bases and J by 0 bases; unmatched bases: 13. Here the CDR3 DNA reads TGTGCCAGCAGCTTATATGCTAGCGGGCCCTCAACTAGCACAGATACGCAGTATTTT. It encodes CASSLYASGPSTSTDTQYF.

This clonotype has only one observation. Here the CDR3 DNA reads TGTGCCAGCAGTCCACTCCTAGGGACGCCGTTCCAAGAGACCCAGTACTTC. Its translation is CASSPLLGTPFQETQYF. This chain joins TRBV28 and TRBJ2-5; TRBD1 or TRBD2 may be the D gene (5 bases each). V was clipped by 5 bases and J by 1 base, with 20 bases between them. CDR1 is MDHEN, CDR2 SYDVKM, per germline. CDR3 length equals 17 residues.

The chain links TRBV7-3 to TRBJ2-7, with 7 bases matching TRBD2. The V gene's germline CDR1 is SGHTA and CDR2 FQGTGA. The CDR3 extends over 17 amino acids. The junction had 13 bases not matched to a gene; V was cut back by 4 bases and J by 1 base. The CDR3 is CASSSSGVAGGSYEQYF. The DNA for the CDR3 is TGTGCCAGCAGCTCCAGCGGCGTCGCCGGGGGGTCCTACGAGCAGTACTTC.

This clonotype was detected only once. The V and J genes are TRBV6-6 and TRBJ1-1; D gene uncertain. Trimming removed 2 bases at V and 1 base at J, with 8 bases between. The CDR3 is 14 residues long. From germline, CDR1 is MNHNY and CDR2 SVGAGI (reference sequence). The CDR3 nucleotides are TGTGCCAGCAGTTACCCCGCAGAGAACACTGAAGCTTTCTTT. The encoded protein is CASSYPAENTEAFF.

The chain recombines TRBV7-9 with TRBJ2-1, with TRBD1 as a possible D gene (5 bases). Trimming pared 5 bases from V and 9 bases from J, leaving 17 bases between. This CDR3 region has 14 residues. Germline V gene lookup returns CDR1 SEHNR and CDR2 FQNEAQ (reference sequence). In nucleotides, the CDR3 is TGTGCCAGCAGCCTCACAAACACAGGTAGTGAGCAGTTCTTC. As protein: CASSLTNTGSEQFF. The full variable domain, with the rest looked up from reference TRBV7-9 and TRBJ2-1, is DTGVSQNPRHKITKRGQNVTFRCDPISEHNRLYWYRQTLGQGPEFLTYFQNEAQLEKSRLLSDRFSAERPKGSFSTLEIQRTEQGDSAMYLCASSLTNTGSEQFFGPGTRLTVL.

There are many counts of this clonotype. The gene calls are TRBV27 and TRBJ2-7; the D gene is possibly TRBD2 (5 bases). CDR3 length: 12 residues. Germline V gene data show CDR1 as MNHEY and CDR2 as SMNVEV (reference sequence). V lost 5 bases and J 2 bases, leaving 7 bases between the germline ends. The CDR3 region is CASSHGTYEQYF. DNA for the CDR3: TGTGCCAGCAGTCACGGGACCTACGAGCAGTACTTC.

This clonotype was seen a few times. V usage is TRBV6-5 and J usage is TRBJ2-4; perhaps TRBD1 as D (6 bases). CDR1 and CDR2 (germline): MNHEY, SVGAGI. This CDR3 contains 14 residues. V lost 6 bases to trimming and J lost 2 bases, with 11 bases between them. CDR3 amino acids: CASRKQGSKNIQYF. DNA of the CDR3: TGTGCCAGCAGAAAGCAGGGGTCCAAAAACATTCAGTACTTC.

This chain joins TRBV6-5 and TRBJ1-2; D gene unclear. CDR1 is MNHEY, CDR2 SVGAGI, per germline. Trimming shortened V by 2 bases and J by 1 base, and 5 bases separated the two germline ends. The CDR3 has 13 residues. The CDR3: CASSYGGNYGYTF. CDR3 DNA: TGTGCCAGCAGTTACGGCGGTAACTATGGCTACACCTTC.

The chain uses TRBV28 and TRBJ2-2; 7 bases are a match to TRBD1. Germline CDR1 is MDHEN and CDR2 is SYDVKM. V was clipped by 4 bases and J by 6 bases; unmatched bases: 8. There are 15 residues in the CDR3. The CDR3 loop is CASSSQTGYAGELFF. As DNA, the CDR3 is TGTGCCAGCAGTTCCCAGACAGGGTATGCCGGGGAGCTGTTTTTT.

This clonotype occurred many times. The chain couples TRBV5-6 to TRBJ2-1; D possibly corresponds to TRBD1 (5 bases). Germline assignment: CDR1 SGHDT and CDR2 YYEEEE. The ends were cut back, 2 bases at V and 12 bases at J, with 15 bases in the middle. This CDR3 comprises 13 residues. The CDR3 loop is CASSLSRVQRQFF. The CDR3 region has the DNA TGTGCCAGCAGCTTAAGCAGGGTGCAAAGGCAGTTCTTC.

This rearrangement joins TRBV29-1 to TRBJ2-2; D is unclear. Per germline, CDR1 SQVTM and CDR2 ANQGSEA. V was trimmed by 1 base and J by 1 base, leaving 7 bases between them. This CDR3 comprises 14 residues. The CDR3 bases are TGCAGCGTTGAAGGTCGGATGAACACCGGGGAGCTGTTTTTT. As protein: CSVEGRMNTGELFF.

The V gene is TRBV7-9, the J gene TRBJ1-2; a weak D match, TRBD1 (5 bases). This CDR3 contains 13 residues. Per the germline V gene, CDR1 is SEHNR and CDR2 is FQNEAQ (reference sequence). Trimming shortened V by 3 bases and J by 8 bases, and 13 bases separated the two germline ends. As DNA, the CDR3 is TGTGCCAGCAGCTTTCGAGGGGAGAAAGGCTACACCTTC. It codes for CASSFRGEKGYTF.